The next 3 T cell receptor beta chains were all read from a single sample in a study of cytomegalovirus exposure and HLA in healthy donors. A multiplex PCR was run with 60 Vbeta primers and 13 Jbeta primers. Some clones are missing from TCRdb's copy, which holds only in-frame ones; the method was immunoSEQ multiplex PCR. The sample includes 130,000 to 150,000 clones, 60% to 80% of them seen just once. The specimen sequenced was PBMCs. All receptors derive from a woman aged 40 to 49 in good health and CMV-seropositive.

This clone was observed a handful of times. This rearrangement joins TRBV2 to TRBJ1-4; no definite D call. Per the germline V gene, CDR1 is SNHLY and CDR2 is FYNNEI. Trimming pared 7 bases from V and 5 bases from J, leaving 11 bases between. This CDR3 is 13 amino acids long. The chain's CDR3 is CASNPAVNEKLFF. The CDR3, as DNA: TGTGCCAGCAACCCGGCGGTCAATGAAAAACTGTTTTTT.

The chain has TRBV5-1 and TRBJ2-1; 10 bases are a match to TRBD2. Germline CDR1 reads SGHRS; CDR2 reads YFSETQ. After removal of 0 bases from V and 9 bases from J, the junction contained 9 bases not matched to a gene. The CDR3 length is 16 residues. The CDR3, as DNA: TGCGCCAGCAGCTTGGCCGTAAGCGGGGGGGTAAGTGAGCAGTTCTTC. Translating it yields CASSLAVSGGVSEQFF.

The chain links TRBV16 to TRBJ1-1; D is perhaps TRBD1 (5 bases). The CDR3 runs 12 residues. Germline V gene data show CDR1 as KGHSY and CDR2 as FQNENV. V was cut by 3 bases and J by 9 bases, with 11 bases left in between. The CDR3: CASSHRVSKAFF. The CDR3 DNA follows: TGTGCCAGCAGCCACAGGGTTTCAAAAGCTTTCTTT. The full variable domain, its missing parts supplied by reference TRBV16 and TRBJ1-1, is GEEVAQTPKHLVRGEGQKAKLYCAPIKGHSYVFWYQQVLKNEFKFLISFQNENVFDETGMPKERFSAKCLPNSPCSLEIQATKLEDSAVYFCASSHRVSKAFFGQGTRLTVV.